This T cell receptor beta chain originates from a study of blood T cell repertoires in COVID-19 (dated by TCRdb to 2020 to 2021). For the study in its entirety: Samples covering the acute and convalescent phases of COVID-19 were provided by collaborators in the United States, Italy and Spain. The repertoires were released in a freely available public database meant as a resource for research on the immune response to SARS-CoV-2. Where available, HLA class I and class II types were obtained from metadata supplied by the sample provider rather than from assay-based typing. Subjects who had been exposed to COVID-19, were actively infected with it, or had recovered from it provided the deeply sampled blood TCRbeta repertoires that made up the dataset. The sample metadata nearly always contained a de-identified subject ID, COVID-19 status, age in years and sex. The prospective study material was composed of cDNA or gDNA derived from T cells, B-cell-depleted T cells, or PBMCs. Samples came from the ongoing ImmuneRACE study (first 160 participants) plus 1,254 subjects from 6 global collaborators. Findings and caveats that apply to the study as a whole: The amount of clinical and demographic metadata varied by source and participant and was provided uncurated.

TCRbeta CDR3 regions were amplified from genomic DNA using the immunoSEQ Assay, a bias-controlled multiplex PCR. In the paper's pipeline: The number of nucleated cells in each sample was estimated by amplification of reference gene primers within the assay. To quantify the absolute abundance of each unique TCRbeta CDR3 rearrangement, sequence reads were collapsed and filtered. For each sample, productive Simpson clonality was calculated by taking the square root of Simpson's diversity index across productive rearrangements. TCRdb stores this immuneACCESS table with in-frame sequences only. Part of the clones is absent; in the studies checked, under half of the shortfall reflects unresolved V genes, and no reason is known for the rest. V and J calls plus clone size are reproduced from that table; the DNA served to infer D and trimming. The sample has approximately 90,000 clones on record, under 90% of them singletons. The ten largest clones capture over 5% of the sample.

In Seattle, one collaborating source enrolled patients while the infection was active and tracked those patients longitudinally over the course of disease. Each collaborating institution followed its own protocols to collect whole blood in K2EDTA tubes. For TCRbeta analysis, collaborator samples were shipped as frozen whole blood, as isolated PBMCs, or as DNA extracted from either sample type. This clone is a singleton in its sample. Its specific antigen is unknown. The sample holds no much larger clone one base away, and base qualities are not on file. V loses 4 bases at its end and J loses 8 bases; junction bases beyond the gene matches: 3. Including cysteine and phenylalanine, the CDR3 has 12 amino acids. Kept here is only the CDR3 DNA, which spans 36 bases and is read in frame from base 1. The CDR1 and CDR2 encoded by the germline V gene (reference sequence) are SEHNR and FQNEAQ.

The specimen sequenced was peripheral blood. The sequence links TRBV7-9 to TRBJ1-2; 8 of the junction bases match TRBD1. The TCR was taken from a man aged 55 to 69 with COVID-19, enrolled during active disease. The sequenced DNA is TGTGCCAGCAGCTCACAGGGGGGAGGCTACACCTTC. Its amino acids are CASSSQGGGYTF.